The sample holds a few counts of the clone carrying this TCR beta chain. This sample stems from a study of spatial heterogeneity in lung cancer. Overall study: Mean representation of each unique TCR and UMI combination in the raw reads exceeded 9.5 occurrences.

Time point indicated: blood at routine non-recurrence follow-up after resection. Material for sequencing was whole RNA from tumor, nontumor lung or frozen PBMC, left unsorted. Every TCR cDNA molecule carried a tag that served as a unique molecular identifier. TCRdb independently ran MiXCR on the 5' RACE reads; one entry per CDR3 protein. The table has about 120,000 distinct CDR3 sequences, approximately 12% seen once. The trim removed 9 bases at V and 5 bases at J, leaving 13 bases unmatched. From germline, CDR1 is MDHEN and CDR2 SYDVKM. This CDR3 has 15 amino acids. This chain joins TRBV28 and TRBJ2-5; TRBD1 agrees at 9 bases. This TCR was recovered from a male donor with early-stage non-small cell lung cancer. The source was PBMCs, collected at follow-up. CDR3 sequence: CASLFRGQGRETQYF. Written as DNA, the CDR3 is TGTGCCAGTCTCTTCCGGGGACAGGGAAGGGAGACCCAGTACTTC.